Listed below are T cell receptor beta chains from one sample, sequenced in a study of CXCR3-negative and CXCR3-positive naive CD8 T cells. TCRdb reprocessed the 5' RACE reads and reports one entry per CDR3 protein, with no DNA. This repertoire includes around 160,000 distinct CDR3 sequences. The material sequenced was naive CXCR3+ CD8+ T cells from blood. The receptors shown here come from a human donor in good health. Some clones in this sample may be carry-over from other donors' samples. Both conserved end residues are part of each CDR3. Each record gives: V gene, J gene, CDR3 protein.

v_gene: TRBV4-3; j_gene: TRBJ2-5; CDR3aa: CASSQDSYQETQYF
v_gene: TRBV29-1; j_gene: TRBJ2-3; CDR3aa: CSVDNSVLSTDTQYF
v_gene: TRBV29-1; j_gene: TRBJ2-1; CDR3aa: CSVVAGNRYNEQFF
v_gene: TRBV29-1; j_gene: TRBJ2-7; CDR3aa: CSAEGDSYEQYF
v_gene: TRBV11-2; j_gene: TRBJ2-1; CDR3aa: CASSDGQYNEQFF
v_gene: TRBV21-1; j_gene: TRBJ1-1; CDR3aa: CASSRRDRVYVTEAFF
v_gene: TRBV7-2; j_gene: TRBJ2-3; CDR3aa: CASSLSASGSYDTDTQYF
v_gene: TRBV5-5; j_gene: TRBJ1-3; CDR3aa: CASSLWEAGNTIYF
v_gene: TRBV9; j_gene: TRBJ1-3; CDR3aa: CASSTNQGDSGNTIYF
v_gene: TRBV7-8; j_gene: TRBJ1-6; CDR3aa: CASSSLGGNDSPLHF
v_gene: TRBV29-1; j_gene: TRBJ2-7; CDR3aa: CSVRQRSNYEQYF
v_gene: TRBV28; j_gene: TRBJ1-6; CDR3aa: CASITSGTGPSPLHF
v_gene: TRBV20-1; j_gene: TRBJ1-1; CDR3aa: CSAREVSEQHPFGEAFF
v_gene: TRBV30; j_gene: TRBJ2-7; CDR3aa: CAWSDGSYEQYF
v_gene: TRBV11-3; j_gene: TRBJ2-2; CDR3aa: CASSLEARRASGELFF
v_gene: TRBV25-1; j_gene: TRBJ2-7; CDR3aa: CASSVTDTYEQYF
v_gene: TRBV13; j_gene: TRBJ2-7; CDR3aa: CASNSDGETQHF
v_gene: TRBV7-9; j_gene: TRBJ2-1; CDR3aa: CASSVPGEQFF
v_gene: TRBV7-3; j_gene: TRBJ2-2; CDR3aa: CASSTRQGDTGELFF
v_gene: TRBV12-3/TRBV12-4; j_gene: TRBJ1-1; CDR3aa: CASSLQEATEAFF
v_gene: TRBV29-1; j_gene: TRBJ1-5; CDR3aa: CSVGSSYSNQPQHF
v_gene: TRBV29-1; j_gene: TRBJ2-7; CDR3aa: CSVTGVAHEQYF
v_gene: TRBV11-1; j_gene: TRBJ1-1; CDR3aa: CASSPNRGGVTEAFF
v_gene: TRBV20-1; j_gene: TRBJ2-2; CDR3aa: CSARGAGLTGELFF
v_gene: TRBV21-1; j_gene: TRBJ1-2; CDR3aa: CASSKAGRNYGYTF
v_gene: TRBV19; j_gene: TRBJ2-2; CDR3aa: CASSGDSTGELFF
v_gene: TRBV29-1; j_gene: TRBJ2-7; CDR3aa: CSVWDRSYEQYF
v_gene: TRBV11-2; j_gene: TRBJ2-1; CDR3aa: CASSPQREQFF
v_gene: TRBV6-2/TRBV6-3; j_gene: TRBJ1-2; CDR3aa: CASSYGFNYGYTF
v_gene: TRBV7-9; j_gene: TRBJ1-5; CDR3aa: CASSLASGQPQHF
v_gene: TRBV29-1; j_gene: TRBJ2-7; CDR3aa: CSVGGSGGTYEQYF
v_gene: TRBV4-1; j_gene: TRBJ1-5; CDR3aa: CASSQVIGNSNQPQHF
v_gene: TRBV28; j_gene: TRBJ2-7; CDR3aa: CASSSPPPGVIDYEQYF
v_gene: TRBV29-1; j_gene: TRBJ2-1; CDR3aa: CSVEEGWAGSSYNEQFF
v_gene: TRBV10-3; j_gene: TRBJ2-3; CDR3aa: CAIGSGVTDTQYF
v_gene: TRBV6-4; j_gene: TRBJ2-1; CDR3aa: CASSATSGAYNEQFF
v_gene: TRBV4-3; j_gene: TRBJ2-7; CDR3aa: CASSQGEGDEQYF
v_gene: TRBV5-1; j_gene: TRBJ2-2; CDR3aa: CASSLGRGANTGELFF
v_gene: TRBV7-6; j_gene: TRBJ2-7; CDR3aa: CASSLWPSYEQYF
v_gene: TRBV29-1; j_gene: TRBJ2-5; CDR3aa: CSVVGGVETQYF
v_gene: TRBV15; j_gene: TRBJ1-6; CDR3aa: CATSRERAANSPLHF
v_gene: TRBV7-9; j_gene: TRBJ2-5; CDR3aa: CASSSDRVGETQYF